The rows below give T cell receptor beta chains drawn from one sample of a study of CXCR3-negative and CXCR3-positive naive CD8 T cells. TCRdb reworked the 5' RACE reads into one entry per CDR3 protein, no DNA. Its table records approximately 88,000 distinct CDR3 sequences. Material: naive CXCR3+ CD8+ T cells from blood. Receptor source: a human donor in good health. Some clones in this sample may be carry-over from other donors' samples. The CDR3 runs from the conserved cysteine through the conserved F or W.

v_gene,j_gene,CDR3aa
TRBV23-1,TRBJ2-7,CASSHGKLWAYEQYF
TRBV6-5,TRBJ2-3,CATQPNWPTDTQYF
TRBV7-9,TRBJ1-1,CASSYAANTEAFF
TRBV28,TRBJ1-6,CASSLTGDSPLHF
TRBV2,TRBJ2-3,CASSEIVRGDTQYF
TRBV4-1,TRBJ2-2,CASRGFDRNTGELFF
TRBV28,TRBJ2-3,CASTLASTDTQYF
TRBV28,TRBJ1-1,CASSTQGFGNTEAFF
TRBV4-1,TRBJ2-7,CASSPVGNYEQYF
TRBV15,TRBJ2-7,CATSRDAGTGYEQYF
TRBV2,TRBJ2-1,CASSEGQLTWQFF
TRBV7-6,TRBJ2-7,CASSSTQVYEQYF
TRBV15,TRBJ2-3,CATSRGGRGTDTQYF
TRBV7-9,TRBJ2-3,CASSPSGVSTDTQYF
TRBV28,TRBJ2-1,CASSSTVHLPGDEQFF
TRBV19,TRBJ2-7,CASSIGTGVATGEQYF
TRBV29-1,TRBJ2-1,CSVEDPRGESSYNEQFF
TRBV7-2,TRBJ2-7,CASSPITGAYEQYF
TRBV29-1,TRBJ1-1,CSVDAWTRRGTEAFF
TRBV6-2/TRBV6-3,TRBJ2-1,CASSYSSTAGAPYNEQFF
TRBV12-3/TRBV12-4,TRBJ2-1,CAILWPPGNEQFF
TRBV12-3/TRBV12-4,TRBJ1-5,CASSFAGTGNQPQHF
TRBV14,TRBJ2-5,CASSQPRETQYF
TRBV2,TRBJ1-6,CASTEEGPSSYNSPLHF
TRBV5-6,TRBJ2-5,CASSFSRPRRTQYF
TRBV11-3,TRBJ2-2,CASSRQGFTGELFF
TRBV15,TRBJ1-5,CATSPRTGEQPQHF